This TCR beta chain was profiled in a study of blood T cells in healthy people across ages. General study results and limits: Older age coincided with a roughly linear decline in TCR beta diversity per million T cells. Reliance upon unsorted PBMCs precluded definitive naive versus antigen-experienced comparison. Diversity was higher, and naive CD4+ cells more numerous, in long-lived donors than in aged donors.

It was with a sample-barcoded 5' primer and a J-beta primer mix that a second PCR of about 6 to 12 cycles was run. TCRdb reprocessed the 5' RACE reads via MiXCR and lists one record per CDR3 protein. The sample includes around 800,000 distinct CDR3 sequences, under 55% of them seen just once. Remarks on this clonotype: What it binds is unknown.

This CDR3 is 15 amino acids long. The trim removed 2 bases at V and 2 bases at J, leaving 4 bases unmatched. Germline V gives CDR1 ENHRY, CDR2 SYGVKD. The TCR was taken from a man in his 60s in good health. Sequencing used blood. The genes are TRBV10-3 and TRBJ2-3; 7 nucleotides align to TRBD2. The CDR3 is CAISEPSGTTDTQYF. CDR3 nucleotides: TGTGCCATCAGTGAGCCTAGCGGAACCACAGATACGCAGTATTTT.